This T cell receptor (beta chain) emerged from a study of CD8+ T cells in alopecia areata. RNA, once extracted, was reverse transcribed into cDNA for use as the sequencing template. Profiled with immunoSEQ multiplex PCR; TCRdb holds only in-frame clones, not every one. This sample yields about 110,000 clones, of which 84% are seen a single time; 20% to 25% belongs to the top ten. Noted treatment: oral pan-JAK inhibitor, 5-10 mg twice daily. Germline V gene lookup returns CDR1 SGHVS and CDR2 FQNEAQ. There are 16 residues in the CDR3. V was cut by 5 bases and J by 3 bases, with 20 bases left in between.

The sequencing used CD8+ T cells sorted from blood, collected at week 24, from a patient treated with tofacitinib. The chain uses TRBV7-8 and TRBJ2-7; TRBD1 is a possible D gene (6 bases). This TCR derives from a human donor with alopecia areata. The CDR3 DNA reads TGTGCCAGCAGCATCCCGGGACACCTGACCCTCTACGAGCAGTACTTC. Protein sequence: CASSIPGHLTLYEQYF.